The T cell receptor beta chain described here comes from a study of blood T cell repertoires in COVID-19. Study-level background: T cells, B-cell-depleted T cells, or PBMCs provided the cDNA or gDNA that served as material.

Those who participated ranged in age from roughly 18 to 89 years and resided in approximately 23 US areas. Notes on this clone: Other DNA sequences in this specimen translate into the identical CDR3.

Per the study methods: Estimated nucleated cell counts came from reference gene primer amplification. Sequencing was performed with immunoSEQ multiplex PCR; in TCRdb, only in-frame clones are kept and a portion is missing. The V and J calls and the clone size are those of that table, but D and trimming were determined from the DNA. The top ten clones hold roughly 1.1% of a sample with about 430,000 clones, around 89% of them seen once. The clonotype originates from a man in his thirties or forties who had recovered from COVID-19. The sequencing sample was made of PBMCs or T cells enriched from blood (not recorded which).

CDR3 sequence: CASSFSAGELFF. The CDR3, as DNA: TGTGCCAGCAGTTTTAGTGCCGGGGAGCTGTTTTTT. This chain links TRBV12-3 or TRBV12-4 with TRBJ2-2; no clear D gene. Trimming stripped 3 bases from V and 6 bases from J, with 5 bases between. CDR3 size: 12 residues.